Below, 20 T cell receptor beta chains from the same sample are listed, as sequenced in a study of cytotoxic CD8 clonotypes in ibrutinib-treated CLL. Only in-frame clones appear in the TCRdb table, and some are missing; sequencing was by immunoSEQ multiplex PCR. The profile shows 35,000 or so clones, over 70% of them singletons. The source was PBMCs, collected at disease progression, from a patient treated with ibrutinib. The receptors derive from a human donor with chronic lymphocytic leukemia.

This rearrangement joins TRBV5-1 to TRBJ2-2, with D unresolved. The CDR3 runs 13 residues. V lost 0 bases and J 4 bases, leaving 4 bases between the germline ends. Germline V gene sequence: CDR1 SGHRS, CDR2 YFSETQ. As DNA, the CDR3 is TGCGCCAGCAGCTTGGGCGTCACCGGGGAGCTGTTTTTT. Its protein product is CASSLGVTGELFF. Drawing the rest from reference TRBV5-1 and TRBJ2-2, the complete variable domain is KAGVTQTPRYLIKTRGQQVTLSCSPISGHRSVSWYQQTPGQGLQFLFEYFSETQRNKGNFPGRFSGRQFSNSRSEMNVSTLELGDSALYLCASSLGVTGELFFGEGSRLTVL.

This clone was counted a few times. The chain carries TRBV19 and TRBJ1-1; no reliable D call. Germline V gives CDR1 LNHDA, CDR2 SQIVND (reference sequence). The V gene lost 10 bases and the J gene lost 1 base, with 22 bases spanning the gap. The CDR3 length is 16 residues. CDR3 in DNA: TGTGCCACCCAAGGAAGGGTGGGGAGTCGGAACACTGAAGCTTTCTTT. Amino acids: CATQGRVGSRNTEAFF.

The chain has TRBV4-2 and TRBJ1-2, with a weak D call TRBD1 (6 bases). The CDR3 has 18 residues. V was cut by 0 bases and J by 5 bases, with 22 bases left in between. Germline assignment: CDR1 LGHNA and CDR2 YNFKEQ. This CDR3 is CASSQDWMGGGTGYGYTF. In nucleotides, the CDR3 is TGTGCCAGCAGCCAAGATTGGATGGGAGGGGGTACTGGGTATGGCTACACCTTC.

The chain recombines TRBV2 with TRBJ2-7; D remains unclear. This CDR3 region has 12 residues. The germline CDR1 and CDR2 sequences are SNHLY and FYNNEI. With 4 bases removed from V and 6 bases from J, the gap between germline ends came to 10 bases. The CDR3 DNA follows: TGTGCCAGCAGTGGCCGACACAGCGAGCAGTACTTC. As protein: CASSGRHSEQYF.

This CDR3 is CASSQGGPKNIQYF. The CDR3 coding sequence is TGCGCCAGCAGCCAGGGGGGTCCCAAAAACATTCAGTACTTC. The rearrangement joins TRBV5-1 to TRBJ2-4, with a possible D match to TRBD1 (7 bases). The CDR3 is 14 amino acids. CDR1 and CDR2 from the germline V gene are SGHRS and YFSETQ. V gave up 4 bases and J gave up 2 bases, with 10 bases separating them. The full variable domain, with the rest looked up from reference TRBV5-1 and TRBJ2-4, is KAGVTQTPRYLIKTRGQQVTLSCSPISGHRSVSWYQQTPGQGLQFLFEYFSETQRNKGNFPGRFSGRQFSNSRSEMNVSTLELGDSALYLCASSQGGPKNIQYFGAGTRLSVL.

The V gene is TRBV9, the J gene TRBJ1-2; no clear D gene. Germline V gene sequence: CDR1 SGDLS, CDR2 YYNGEE. Trimming took 3 bases from V and 2 from J, leaving 11 bases between them. CDR3 size: 14 residues. CDR3 region: CASSAQRANYGYTF. The CDR3 DNA reads as TGTGCCAGCAGCGCCCAGAGGGCAAACTATGGCTACACCTTC.

This clone was seen a single time. The chain uses TRBV6-1 and TRBJ1-4; no firm D call. V was pared by 2 bases and J by 0 bases, with 10 bases between. Germline-derived CDR1 and CDR2 are MNHNS and SASEGT. This CDR3 spans 16 amino acids. The DNA for the CDR3 is TGTGCCAGCAGTGAATATTACGGAACAACTAATGAAAAACTGTTTTTT. Translating it yields CASSEYYGTTNEKLFF.

This clone was picked up a small number of times. The chain couples TRBV5-1 to TRBJ1-5; TRBD1 might be the D (5 bases). Trimming left V 4 bases short and J 9 bases short, with 17 bases between. From germline, CDR1 is SGHRS and CDR2 YFSETQ. The CDR3 totals 14 residues. Here the CDR3 reads CASSEDSASGPQHF. Written as DNA, the CDR3 is TGCGCCAGCAGCGAAGACAGTGCCTCGGGGCCCCAGCATTTT.

The chain's CDR3 is CASSPNWGSGNTGELFF. In DNA, the CDR3 is TGTGCCAGCAGCCCTAACTGGGGTAGCGGGAACACCGGGGAGCTGTTTTTT. This chain joins TRBV7-2 and TRBJ2-2; TRBD2 might be the D (6 bases). This CDR3 is built from 17 residues. Germline-derived CDR1 and CDR2 are SGHTA and FQGNSA. V lost 5 bases and J lost 1, with 17 bases in between.

This clone rates as large. CDR3 in DNA: TGTGCCAGCTCACCGACCGGGACACAGGATGGCTACACCTTC. It encodes CASSPTGTQDGYTF. The rearrangement uses TRBV18 and TRBJ1-2, with D tentatively TRBD1 (6 bases). Looked up from germline, CDR1 is KGHSH and CDR2 is LQKENI. The CDR3 covers 14 residues. The V end lost 3 bases, the J end lost 6 bases, and 14 bases lay between the germline ends.

The CDR3 DNA reads as TGTGCCAGTACCTCAACACAGGGGATCTCTGGAAACACCATATATTTT. This codes for CASTSTQGISGNTIYF. The chain is built from TRBV19 and TRBJ1-3; 7 bases match TRBD1. This CDR3 region has 16 residues. The germline CDR1 and CDR2 sequences are LNHDA and SQIVND (reference sequence). V gave up 7 bases and J gave up 0 bases; unmatched junction bases: 9.

V is TRBV5-1 and J is TRBJ1-6; D ambiguous. V lost 4 bases and J lost 7, with 9 bases in between. The germline gives CDR1 SGHRS, CDR2 YFSETQ. The CDR3 runs to 13 residues. CDR3 nucleotides: TGCGCCAGCAGCCAATTAGGCAATTCACCCCTCCACTTT. It encodes CASSQLGNSPLHF. Combining the CDR3 with reference TRBV5-1 and TRBJ1-6 gives the whole variable domain KAGVTQTPRYLIKTRGQQVTLSCSPISGHRSVSWYQQTPGQGLQFLFEYFSETQRNKGNFPGRFSGRQFSNSRSEMNVSTLELGDSALYLCASSQLGNSPLHFGNGTRLTVT.

This clone qualifies as medium-sized. The V call is TRBV19, the J call TRBJ2-2; 11 bases align to TRBD1. The CDR3 loop spans 15 amino acids. V shed 8 bases, J shed 7 bases, and the junction held 9 bases outside the gene matches. Germline values: CDR1 LNHDA, CDR2 SQIVND (reference sequence). The CDR3 DNA follows: TGTGCCAGTGATACGACCGGGACAGGGGGCGGGGAGCTGTTTTTT. Protein: CASDTTGTGGGELFF.

The V gene is TRBV5-1, the J gene TRBJ1-2; D may be TRBD1 (5 bases). CDR1 is SGHRS and CDR2 is YFSETQ in the germline V gene. The V gene lost 0 bases and the J gene lost 8 bases, with 11 bases spanning the gap. The CDR3 sequence is 13 residues long. The CDR3 spells CASSLGQIEGYTF. In DNA, the CDR3 is TGCGCCAGCAGCTTGGGACAGATTGAAGGCTACACCTTC.

The chain combines TRBV4-1 with TRBJ2-2; 7 bases are shared with TRBD2. CDR3 length: 15 amino acids. V shed 4 bases and J 6 bases; nucleotides not matched to a gene: 8. Germline loops: CDR1 MGHRA, CDR2 YSYEKL. The CDR3 DNA reads TGCGCCAGCAGCCCCTGGGGGGGTTCGGCCGGGGAGCTGTTTTTT. It encodes CASSPWGGSAGELFF.

V usage is TRBV27 and J usage is TRBJ2-3; TRBD2 aligns across 9 bases. The CDR3 loop spans 14 amino acids. J was trimmed by 6 bases and V by 4 bases; bases with no gene match: 5. Germline-derived CDR1 and CDR2 are MNHEY and SMNVEV (reference sequence). CDR3 sequence reads: CASSSASGVDTQYF. For the CDR3, the DNA is TGTGCCAGCAGTTCGGCTAGCGGGGTGGATACGCAGTATTTT.

This chain connects TRBV7-9 to TRBJ1-2; the D is unclear. The V end was cut by 1 base, the J end by 3 bases, with 12 bases between. CDR1 is SEHNR, CDR2 FQNEAQ, per germline (reference sequence). This CDR3 has 15 residues. The CDR3 coding sequence is TGTGCCAGCAGCTTAGGCGGCGCGACGGACTATGGCTACACCTTC. Translation gives CASSLGGATDYGYTF.

The gene calls are TRBV9 and TRBJ2-6, with D unresolved. V lost 4 bases to trimming and J lost 0 bases, with 11 bases between them. Looked up from germline, CDR1 is SGDLS and CDR2 is YYNGEE. The CDR3 has 16 amino acids. The CDR3 DNA reads as TGTGCCAGCAGCTCAACTATGCTCTCTGGGGCCAACGTCCTGACTTTC. Translated, it gives CASSSTMLSGANVLTF.

The chain recombines TRBV21-1 with TRBJ2-3; the table's D gene call, TRBD2, was not cross checked with the DNA. TRBV21-1 corresponds to a pseudogene. This CDR3 comprises 19 residues. The CDR3 loop reads CASSKSVFIIAPFTDTQYF. Here the CDR3 DNA reads TGTGCCAGCAGCAAGTCGGTTTTTATAATAGCACCTTTCACAGATACGCAGTATTTT.

The chain uses TRBV2 and TRBJ1-2; 7 bases are shared with TRBD1. Per the germline V gene, CDR1 is SNHLY and CDR2 is FYNNEI. CDR3 length equals 17 residues. The junction had 18 bases not matched to a gene; V was cut back by 6 bases and J by 5 bases. The CDR3 DNA follows: TGTGCCAGCAGGTTTCTCGGGACAGATTCCGGGGGTTATGGCTACACCTTC. It codes for CASRFLGTDSGGYGYTF.